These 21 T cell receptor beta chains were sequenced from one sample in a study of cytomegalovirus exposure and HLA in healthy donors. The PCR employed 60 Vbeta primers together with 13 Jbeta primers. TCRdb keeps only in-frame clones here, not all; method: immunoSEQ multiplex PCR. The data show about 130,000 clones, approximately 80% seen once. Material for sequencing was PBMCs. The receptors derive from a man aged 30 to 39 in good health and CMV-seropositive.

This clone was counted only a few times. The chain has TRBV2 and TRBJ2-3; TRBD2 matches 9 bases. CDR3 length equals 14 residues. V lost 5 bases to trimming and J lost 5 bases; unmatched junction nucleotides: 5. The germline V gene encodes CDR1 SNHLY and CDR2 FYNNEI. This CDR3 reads CASSYLAGKDTQYF. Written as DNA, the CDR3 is TGTGCCAGCAGTTATCTAGCGGGGAAAGATACGCAGTATTTT.

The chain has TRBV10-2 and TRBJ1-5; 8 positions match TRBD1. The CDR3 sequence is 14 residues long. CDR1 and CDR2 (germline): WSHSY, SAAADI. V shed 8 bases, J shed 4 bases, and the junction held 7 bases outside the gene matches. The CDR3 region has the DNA TGCGCCAGCGGGGTAGACAGGGGTAATCAGCCCCAGCATTTT. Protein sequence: CASGVDRGNQPQHF.

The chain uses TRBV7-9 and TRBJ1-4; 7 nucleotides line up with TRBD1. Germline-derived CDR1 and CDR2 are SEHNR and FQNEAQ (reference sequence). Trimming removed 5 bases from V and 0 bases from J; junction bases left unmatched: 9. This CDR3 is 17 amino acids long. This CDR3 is CASSRTDRAPTNEKLFF. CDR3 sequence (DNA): TGTGCCAGCAGCCGCACTGACAGGGCCCCAACTAATGAAAAACTGTTTTTT.

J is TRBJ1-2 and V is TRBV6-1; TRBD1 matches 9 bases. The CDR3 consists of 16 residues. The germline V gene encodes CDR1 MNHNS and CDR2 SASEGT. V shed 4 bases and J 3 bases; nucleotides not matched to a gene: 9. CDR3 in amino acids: CASSAPGQGTYYGYTF. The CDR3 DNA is TGTGCCAGCAGTGCACCGGGACAGGGAACCTACTATGGCTACACCTTC.

CDR3 nucleotide sequence: TGTGCCAGCAGTCCCCCCCGGCCCGCGGATGAAAAACTGTTTTTT. It codes for CASSPPRPADEKLFF. The chain joins TRBV27 to TRBJ1-4; D is ambiguous. The CDR3 contains 15 residues. Germline-derived CDR1 and CDR2 are MNHEY and SMNVEV (reference sequence). V was cut by 5 bases and J by 6 bases, with 16 bases left in between.

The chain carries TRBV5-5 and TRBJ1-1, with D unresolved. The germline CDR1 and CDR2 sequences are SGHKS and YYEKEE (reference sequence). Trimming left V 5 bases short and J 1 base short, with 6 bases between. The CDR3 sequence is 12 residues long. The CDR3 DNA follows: TGTGCCAGCAGTATTCGGAACACTGAAGCTTTCTTT. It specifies CASSIRNTEAFF.

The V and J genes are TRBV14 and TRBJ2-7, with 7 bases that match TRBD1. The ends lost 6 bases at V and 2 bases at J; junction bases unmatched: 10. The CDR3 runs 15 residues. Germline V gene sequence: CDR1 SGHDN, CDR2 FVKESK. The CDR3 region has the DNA TGTGCCAGCAGTCGGGACAGCGCACCACCCTACGAGCAGTACTTC. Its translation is CASSRDSAPPYEQYF. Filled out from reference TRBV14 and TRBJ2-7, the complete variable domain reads EAGVTQFPSHSVIEKGQTVTLRCDPISGHDNLYWYRRVMGKEIKFLLHFVKESKQDESGMPNNRFLAERTGGTYSTLKVQPAELEDSGVYFCASSRDSAPPYEQYFGPGTRLTVT.

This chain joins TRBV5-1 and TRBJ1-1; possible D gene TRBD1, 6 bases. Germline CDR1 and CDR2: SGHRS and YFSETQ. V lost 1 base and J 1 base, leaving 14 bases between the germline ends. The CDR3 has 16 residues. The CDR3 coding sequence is TGCGCCAGCAGCTTGATGTCAGGGGCAGGGAACACTGAAGCTTTCTTT. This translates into CASSLMSGAGNTEAFF.

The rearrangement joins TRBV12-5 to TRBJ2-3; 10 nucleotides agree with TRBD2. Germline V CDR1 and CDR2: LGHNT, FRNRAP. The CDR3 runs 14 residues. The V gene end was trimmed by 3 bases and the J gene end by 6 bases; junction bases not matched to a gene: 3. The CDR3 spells CASGLRAGGDTQYF. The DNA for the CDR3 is TGTGCTAGTGGTTTACGAGCGGGGGGGGATACGCAGTATTTT.

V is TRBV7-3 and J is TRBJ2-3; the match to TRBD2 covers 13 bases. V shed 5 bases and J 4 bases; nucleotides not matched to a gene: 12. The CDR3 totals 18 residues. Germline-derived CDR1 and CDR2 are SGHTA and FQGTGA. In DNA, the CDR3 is TGTGCCAGCAGCCCGAGATTTTTTGGACTAGCGGGGGCAGATACGCAGTATTTT. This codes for CASSPRFFGLAGADTQYF.

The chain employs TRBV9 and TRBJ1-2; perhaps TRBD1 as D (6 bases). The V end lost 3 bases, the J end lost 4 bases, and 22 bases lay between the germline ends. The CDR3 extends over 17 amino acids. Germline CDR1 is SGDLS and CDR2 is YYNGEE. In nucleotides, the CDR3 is TGTGCCAGCAGCGCAGTCCCGTTCGGGCGGGGGGCCTATGGCTACACCTTC. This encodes CASSAVPFGRGAYGYTF.

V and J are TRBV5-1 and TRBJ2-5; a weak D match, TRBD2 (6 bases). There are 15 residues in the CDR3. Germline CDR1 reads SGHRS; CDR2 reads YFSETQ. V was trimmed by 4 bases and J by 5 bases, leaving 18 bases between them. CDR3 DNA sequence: TGCGCCAGCAGCCCCCGGAGGGACCGGAGGGAGACCCAGTACTTC. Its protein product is CASSPRRDRRETQYF.

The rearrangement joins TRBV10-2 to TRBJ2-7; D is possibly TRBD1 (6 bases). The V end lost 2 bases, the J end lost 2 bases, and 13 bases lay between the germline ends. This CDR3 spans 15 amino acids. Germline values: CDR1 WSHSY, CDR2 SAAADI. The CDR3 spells CASSEPRQEAYEQYF. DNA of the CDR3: TGCGCCAGCAGTGAGCCCCGACAGGAGGCCTACGAGCAGTACTTC.

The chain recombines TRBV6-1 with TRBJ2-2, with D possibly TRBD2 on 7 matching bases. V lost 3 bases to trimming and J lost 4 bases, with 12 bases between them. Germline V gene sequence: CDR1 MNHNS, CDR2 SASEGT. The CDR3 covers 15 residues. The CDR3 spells CASSDWRGPTGELFF. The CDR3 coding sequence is TGTGCCAGCAGTGATTGGCGGGGGCCCACCGGGGAGCTGTTTTTT.

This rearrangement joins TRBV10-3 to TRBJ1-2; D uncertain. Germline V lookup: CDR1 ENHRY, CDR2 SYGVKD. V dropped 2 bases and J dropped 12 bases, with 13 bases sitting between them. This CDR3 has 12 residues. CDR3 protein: CAISEPGTIHTF. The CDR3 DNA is TGTGCCATCAGTGAGCCCGGTACTATCCACACCTTC.

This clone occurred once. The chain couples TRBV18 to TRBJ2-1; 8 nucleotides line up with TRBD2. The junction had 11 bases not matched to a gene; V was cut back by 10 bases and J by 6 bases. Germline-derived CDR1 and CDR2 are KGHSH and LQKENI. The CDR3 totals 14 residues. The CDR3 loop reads CATSQERGFNEQFF. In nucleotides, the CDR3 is TGTGCCACCTCCCAAGAGCGGGGGTTCAATGAGCAGTTCTTC.

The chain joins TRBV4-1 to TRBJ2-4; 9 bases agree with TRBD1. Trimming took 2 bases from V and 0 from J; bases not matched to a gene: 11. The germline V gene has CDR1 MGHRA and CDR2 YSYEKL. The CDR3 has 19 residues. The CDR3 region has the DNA TGCGCCAGCAGCCAATGGGGACAGGGAGTCGTAGAAGCCAAAAACATTCAGTACTTC. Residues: CASSQWGQGVVEAKNIQYF.

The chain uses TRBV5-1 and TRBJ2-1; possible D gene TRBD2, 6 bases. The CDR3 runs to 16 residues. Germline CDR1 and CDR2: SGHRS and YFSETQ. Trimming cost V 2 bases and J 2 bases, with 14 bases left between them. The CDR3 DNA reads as TGCGCCAGCAGCTTAGGTGGGGCGGGGACCTACAATGAGCAGTTCTTC. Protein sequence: CASSLGGAGTYNEQFF. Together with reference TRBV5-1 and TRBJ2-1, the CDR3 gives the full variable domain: KAGVTQTPRYLIKTRGQQVTLSCSPISGHRSVSWYQQTPGQGLQFLFEYFSETQRNKGNFPGRFSGRQFSNSRSEMNVSTLELGDSALYLCASSLGGAGTYNEQFFGPGTRLTVL.

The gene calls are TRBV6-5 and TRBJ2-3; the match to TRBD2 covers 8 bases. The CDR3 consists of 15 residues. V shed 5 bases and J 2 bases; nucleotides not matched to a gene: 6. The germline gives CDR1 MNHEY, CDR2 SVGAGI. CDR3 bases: TGTGCCAGCAGTGGTTCGGGGGGGCACACAGATACGCAGTATTTT. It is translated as CASSGSGGHTDTQYF.

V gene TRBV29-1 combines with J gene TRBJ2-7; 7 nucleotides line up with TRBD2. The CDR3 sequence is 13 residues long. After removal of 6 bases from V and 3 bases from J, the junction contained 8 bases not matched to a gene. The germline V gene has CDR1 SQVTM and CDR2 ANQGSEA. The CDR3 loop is CSVGGDRLYEQYF. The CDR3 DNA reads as TGCAGCGTGGGGGGGGATCGCCTCTACGAGCAGTACTTC.

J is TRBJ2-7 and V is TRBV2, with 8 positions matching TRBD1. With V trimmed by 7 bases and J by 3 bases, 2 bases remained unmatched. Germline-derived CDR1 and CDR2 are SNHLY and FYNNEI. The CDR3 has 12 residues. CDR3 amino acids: CASNTGGYEQYF. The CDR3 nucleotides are TGTGCCAGCAATACAGGGGGCTACGAGCAGTACTTC.